This TCR beta chain was profiled in a study of T-cell reconstitution after alpha-beta-depleted transplantation in children listed by TCRdb under 2016. Describing the broader study: The study quantitatively tracked T-cell immune reconstitution after TCRalphabeta/CD19-depleted allogeneic hematopoietic cell transplantation in children using TCR repertoire profiling. Beyond this particular receptor, the publication reports: Apparently early alphabetaT-cell count recovery about two months after transplant reportedly relied on only several hundred rapidly expanded clones derived from non-depleted graft cells. Over the following months the frequencies of hyperexpanded clones went down, and after one year T-cell counts and TCRbeta diversity were mostly credited to newly produced T cells. In some patients, the high TCRbeta diversity seen at day 60 was put down to recipient T cells and intrathymic progenitors that had survived conditioning.

The treatment or condition label, as the study defines it: allogeneic hematopoietic cell transplantation with graft depleted of TCRalphabeta T cells and CD19 B cells. The children who served as transplant recipients had been given grafts of TCRalphabeta/CD19-depleted allogeneic hematopoietic cells. Library creation used PCR. Sequencing was performed on an Illumina HiSeq 2500. To normalize quantification of the TCRbeta repertoire, the TCR libraries were built with molecular barcoding that relied on unique molecular identifiers. TCRdb reprocessed the public reads (quality trimming at Q25 with fastp, clone calling with MiXCR) and kept in-frame beta chains. Rows with one shared CDR3 protein collapse into an entry with the most common genes and DNA. The sample table shows fewer than 350,000 distinct CDR3 sequences, and 9.5% to 13% are seen once. The ten largest clones represent around 7.5% of the sample.

From the cysteine through the phenylalanine, the CDR3 covers 15 amino acids. Solely the CDR3 DNA is kept, with 45 bases framed from the first base. Details on this clonotype: Its antigen is not yet known. The sample holds no much larger clone one base away, and base qualities are not on file.

The sequence was collected from a boy under two years old with acute myeloid leukemia, due to receive a stem cell transplant. Sample: PBMCs, taken before TCRalphabeta/CD19-depleted stem cell transplant. The chain uses TRBV21-1 and TRBJ2-2. TRBV21-1 is a pseudogene. The DNA is TGTGCCAGCAGCAACTCTTCAGGCGTCAGCGGGGAGCTGTTTTTT. Its protein product is CASSNSSGVSGELFF.